This record looks at one T cell receptor (beta chain) sequence and its context. Antigen: not known. The data are from a study of shared clonotypes between healthy human individuals. Study-wide results and caveats: The donor pool, a small one, limited the genetic and exposure-history diversity represented. All-four-donor shared clonotypes had higher generation probabilities than non-shared clonotypes did.

Germline CDR1 and CDR2: MGHRA and YSYEKL. V dropped 3 bases and J dropped 8 bases, with 14 bases sitting between them. CDR3 size: 15 residues. Deep was the level used in running the assay. The authors' processing: Owing to the provision of junction-only sequences devoid of quality scores by immunoSEQ, filtering differed. TCRdb's copy holds only in-frame clones and misses some; the assay was immunoSEQ multiplex PCR. D and trimming were read from the DNA, whereas the V and J calls and clone size are those reported in that table. This table holds around 2.1 million clones, almost 96% found once. The specimen sequenced was naive CD4+ T cells sorted from blood. Noted subset: CD45RA+ positively selected. The gene calls are TRBV4-1 and TRBJ1-6; D not resolved. The source is a man aged 18 to 35 in good health. The CDR3 reads CASSHRALLDSPLHF. CDR3 bases: TGCGCCAGCAGCCATAGGGCCTTACTCGATTCACCCCTCCACTTT.